Following are 29 T cell receptor beta chains from one sample sequenced in a study of cytomegalovirus exposure and HLA in healthy donors. The PCR made use of 60 Vbeta and 13 Jbeta primers. The repertoire was sequenced with immunoSEQ multiplex PCR; TCRdb's copy has only in-frame clones and lacks some. The data show around 100,000 clones, roughly 80% seen once. Material: PBMCs. Receptors originate from a man aged 45 to 65 in good health and CMV-seropositive.

V is TRBV7-2 and J is TRBJ2-2; the D gene is possibly TRBD2 (5 bases). V lost 0 bases and J 6 bases, leaving 8 bases between the germline ends. This CDR3 region has 14 residues. Germline CDR1 is SGHTA and CDR2 is FQGNSA. CDR3 amino acids: CASSLAPGAGELFF. The DNA for the CDR3 is TGTGCCAGCAGCTTAGCGCCCGGGGCCGGGGAGCTGTTTTTT.

The chain links TRBV4-3 to TRBJ2-6; D is perhaps TRBD2 (5 bases). V was cut by 4 bases and J by 4 bases, with 11 bases left in between. The CDR3 is 15 amino acids. Germline V gene lookup returns CDR1 LGHNA and CDR2 YSLEER. Here the CDR3 DNA reads TGCGCCAGCAGCCCTCAACCGGGGGGGGCCAACGTCCTGACTTTC. It specifies CASSPQPGGANVLTF.

This chain uses TRBV28 with TRBJ1-5; 8 bases match TRBD1. This CDR3 is built from 15 residues. V lost 4 bases and J lost 5; bases outside the gene matches: 7. Germline V CDR1 and CDR2: MDHEN, SYDVKM. The DNA for the CDR3 is TGTGCCAGCAGTTCACTCACAGGGGGTCATCAGCCCCAGCATTTT. Its protein product is CASSSLTGGHQPQHF.

This clone was seen a single time. The chain has TRBV7-6 and TRBJ2-5, with 10 bases aligning to TRBD2. The V and J ends lost 6 bases and 4 bases, in that order; junction bases with no gene match: 11. CDR1 and CDR2 from the germline V gene are SGHVS and FNYEAQ. CDR3 size: 16 residues. The CDR3 sequence: CASRLGTSEYGETQYF. The CDR3 coding sequence is TGTGCCAGCAGACTCGGGACTAGCGAGTACGGAGAGACCCAGTACTTC. The full variable domain, rest sourced from reference TRBV7-6 and TRBJ2-5, is GAGVSQSPRYKVTKRGQDVALRCDPISGHVSLYWYRQALGQGPEFLTYFNYEAQQDKSGLPNDRFSAERPEGSISTLTIQRTEQRDSAMYRCASRLGTSEYGETQYFGPGTRLLVL.

This chain's CDR3 is CASRPRETYEQYF. CDR3 in DNA: TGTGCCAGCAGACCGCGGGAAACCTACGAGCAGTACTTC. The chain combines TRBV5-4 with TRBJ2-7; TRBD2 is a possible D gene (6 bases). Trimming took 5 bases from V and 2 from J, leaving 11 bases between them. The CDR3 sequence is 13 residues long. Germline V gene data show CDR1 as SGHNT and CDR2 as YYREEE (reference sequence).

In its sample, this clone is medium-sized. J is TRBJ2-3 and V is TRBV21-1; the D call of TRBD2 is as the table states it, not checked on the DNA. TRBV21-1 is deemed a pseudogene. CDR3 size: 15 residues. CDR3 DNA sequence: TGTGCCAGCAGCAAGACTAGCGGGAGCACAGATACGCAGTATTTT. Residues: CASSKTSGSTDTQYF.

The CDR3 region is CASSEGTGGISSNQPQHF. CDR3 bases: TGTGCCAGCAGTGAAGGGACAGGGGGGATAAGTAGCAATCAGCCCCAGCATTTT. The V gene is TRBV2, the J gene TRBJ1-5; TRBD1 agrees at 10 bases. The germline gives CDR1 SNHLY, CDR2 FYNNEI. Losses at the gene ends were 1 base for V and 0 bases for J; bases not matched to a gene: 6. The CDR3 contains 18 residues.

The J gene is TRBJ2-5, the V gene TRBV9, with D tentatively TRBD2 (6 bases). Trimming removed 6 bases from V and 10 bases from J, with 22 bases in between. Germline CDR1 SGDLS, CDR2 YYNGEE. This CDR3 is 14 amino acids long. CDR3 sequence (DNA): TGTGCCAGCACTCGGTGGGGCGGGGAGGAACACCAGTACTTC. This translates into CASTRWGGEEHQYF.

The rearrangement uses TRBV7-7 and TRBJ2-3; D is unclear. V lost 5 bases, J lost 0 bases, and 9 bases lay in between. This CDR3 has 14 amino acids. Per the germline V gene, CDR1 is SSHAT and CDR2 is FNYEAQ (reference sequence). The CDR3 loop reads CASSPSLSTDTQYF. In DNA form, the CDR3 reads TGTGCCAGCAGCCCGAGTTTGAGCACAGATACGCAGTATTTT. Complete variable domain (other parts from reference TRBV7-7 and TRBJ2-3): GAGVSQSPRYKVTKRGQDVTLRCDPISSHATLYWYQQALGQGPEFLTYFNYEAQPDKSGLPSDRFSAERPEGSISTLTIQRTEQRDSAMYRCASSPSLSTDTQYFGPGTRLTVL.

This clone was seen more than once but under ten times. This rearrangement joins TRBV5-1 to TRBJ2-3; TRBD1 aligns across 10 bases. The CDR3 runs 16 residues. Germline loops: CDR1 SGHRS, CDR2 YFSETQ. The junction had 9 bases not matched to a gene; V was cut back by 7 bases and J by 1 base. The CDR3 DNA reads TGCGCCAGCTCGGTTAAAGGGACAGGGGGCACAGATACGCAGTATTTT. It encodes CASSVKGTGGTDTQYF.

The chain employs TRBV28 and TRBJ2-2; 11 bases match TRBD2. With 5 bases clipped from V and 5 bases from J, the junction kept 4 bases outside the gene matches. Germline CDR1 MDHEN, CDR2 SYDVKM. CDR3 size: 15 residues. In DNA form, the CDR3 reads TGTGCCAGCAGTCCCCGACTAGCGGGAACCGGGGAGCTGTTTTTT. Translated: CASSPRLAGTGELFF.

The rearrangement links TRBV6-1 to TRBJ2-1; maybe TRBD1 (6 bases). This CDR3 has 15 amino acids. Looked up from germline, CDR1 is MNHNS and CDR2 is SASEGT. The V end was cut by 3 bases, the J end by 3 bases, with 12 bases between. CDR3 sequence: CASSDVQGFYNEQFF. Written as DNA, the CDR3 is TGTGCCAGCAGTGACGTTCAGGGGTTCTACAATGAGCAGTTCTTC.

The gene calls are TRBV19 and TRBJ2-3, with D unresolved. The CDR3 loop spans 12 amino acids. Trimming took 5 bases from V and 2 from J, leaving 5 bases between them. CDR1 is LNHDA, CDR2 SQIVND, per germline (reference sequence). The DNA of the CDR3 is TGTGCCAGTAGTTTCAACACAGATACGCAGTATTTT. Encoded protein: CASSFNTDTQYF. Full variable domain (missing parts from reference TRBV19 and TRBJ2-3): DGGITQSPKYLFRKEGQNVTLSCEQNLNHDAMYWYRQDPGQGLRLIYYSQIVNDFQKGDIAEGYSVSREKKESFPLTVTSAQKNPTAFYLCASSFNTDTQYFGPGTRLTVL.

The chain uses TRBV9 and TRBJ2-5; 8 nucleotides agree with TRBD2. In germline, CDR1 is SGDLS, CDR2 YYNGEE. Trimming removed 4 bases from V and 7 bases from J; junction bases left unmatched: 12. The CDR3 has 15 amino acids. The CDR3 spells CASSSEAGGWGTQYF. In DNA, the CDR3 is TGTGCCAGCAGCAGTGAGGCGGGGGGTTGGGGGACCCAGTACTTC.

In the case of this clone: A read error may account for a junction end that differs from germline. The rearrangement joins TRBV4-1 to TRBJ1-3; D not resolved. Germline CDR1 is MGHRA and CDR2 is YSYEKL. The CDR3 runs 16 residues. The CDR3 nucleotides are TGTGCCAGCAGCCGTCCTAGGATCGACTCTGGAAACACCATATATTTT. Translating gives CASSRPRIDSGNTIYF.

Only a few counts were recorded for this clone. This chain connects TRBV29-1 to TRBJ1-1; D is perhaps TRBD1 (6 bases). Germline V CDR1 and CDR2: SQVTM, ANQGSEA. The CDR3 contains 15 residues. V lost 3 bases and J 1 base, leaving 15 bases between the germline ends. The CDR3 DNA is TGCAGCGTTGAGGGGGCAAGTGGGGCGAACACTGAAGCTTTCTTT. Encoded protein: CSVEGASGANTEAFF.

J is TRBJ1-3 and V is TRBV25-1, with TRBD1 as a possible D gene (6 bases). The germline gives CDR1 MGHDK, CDR2 SYGVNS. The V gene lost 9 bases and the J gene lost 3 bases, with 15 bases spanning the gap. The CDR3 runs to 14 residues. CDR3 DNA sequence: TGTGCCAGTACCGGGCAGGGGCATGGAAACACCATATATTTT. Encoded protein: CASTGQGHGNTIYF.

This sequence joins TRBV2 and TRBJ2-7; TRBD2 matches at 7 bases. From germline, CDR1 is SNHLY and CDR2 FYNNEI. Unmatched junction bases numbered 7, after V lost 7 bases and J lost 1 base. The CDR3 has 14 amino acids. In nucleotides, the CDR3 is TGTGCCAGCACTCTAGCGGCCTCTTCCTACGAGCAGTACTTC. Its translation is CASTLAASSYEQYF.

In its sample, this clone was seen once. The chain couples TRBV13 to TRBJ2-1, with no clear D. Between the trimmed V and J ends, which lost 2 bases and 1 base, there was a span of 9 bases. The CDR3 covers 15 residues. Germline CDR1 reads PRHDT; CDR2 reads FYEKMQ (reference sequence). The CDR3 here is CASSLPRDSYNEQFF. The DNA of the CDR3 is TGTGCCAGCAGCTTACCTCGCGATTCCTACAATGAGCAGTTCTTC.

The chain uses TRBV19 and TRBJ1-2; D not resolved. Germline assignment: CDR1 LNHDA and CDR2 SQIVND (reference sequence). Trimming removed 3 bases at V and 4 bases at J, with 9 bases between. CDR3 length: 13 amino acids. CDR3 nucleotide sequence: TGTGCCAGTAGTATTGGGCAGATCTATGGCTACACCTTC. Its translation is CASSIGQIYGYTF.

This clone was detected only a few times. The chain couples TRBV7-9 to TRBJ2-2, with TRBD1 identical over 9 bases. Germline V gene data show CDR1 as SEHNR and CDR2 as FQNEAQ (reference sequence). With 6 bases clipped from V and 4 bases from J, the junction kept 6 bases outside the gene matches. The CDR3 covers 15 residues. CDR3 in amino acids: CASRPGQGGTGELFF. The CDR3 region has the DNA TGTGCCAGCAGACCGGGACAGGGAGGCACCGGGGAGCTGTTTTTT.

The V call is TRBV5-6, the J call TRBJ2-7, with D perhaps TRBD2 (5 bases). V gave up 4 bases and J gave up 1 base, with 18 bases separating them. The CDR3 covers 16 residues. Germline values: CDR1 SGHDT, CDR2 YYEEEE. CDR3 coding DNA: TGTGCCAGCAGCCCTGAGGGCTCGGGCGGGTCCTACGAGCAGTACTTC. This sequence encodes CASSPEGSGGSYEQYF.

The rearrangement uses TRBV2 and TRBJ2-1, with D uncertain. The CDR3 extends over 14 amino acids. Per the germline V gene, CDR1 is SNHLY and CDR2 is FYNNEI. V gave up 0 bases and J gave up 7 bases, with 10 bases separating them. CDR3 amino acids: CASSEAQIPNEQFF. The CDR3 DNA reads as TGTGCCAGCAGTGAAGCCCAGATTCCAAATGAGCAGTTCTTC. Full variable domain (missing parts from reference TRBV2 and TRBJ2-1): EPEVTQTPSHQVTQMGQEVILRCVPISNHLYFYWYRQILGQKVEFLVSFYNNEISEKSEIFDDQFSVERPDGSNFTLKIRSTKLEDSAMYFCASSEAQIPNEQFFGPGTRLTVL.

The V call is TRBV27, the J call TRBJ2-7; TRBD2 agrees at 7 bases. The ends lost 3 bases at V and 2 bases at J; junction bases unmatched: 1. Looked up from germline, CDR1 is MNHEY and CDR2 is SMNVEV (reference sequence). The CDR3 contains 13 residues. The CDR3 region is CASSFGTTYEQYF. The CDR3 nucleotides are TGTGCCAGCAGTTTCGGGACTACCTACGAGCAGTACTTC.

The chain employs TRBV21-1 and TRBJ1-5. TRBV21-1 is a pseudogene segment. This CDR3 has 15 amino acids. CDR3 residues: CASSRTRGGNQPQHF. In nucleotides, the CDR3 is TGTGCCAGCAGCCGCACCCGGGGGGGCAATCAGCCCCAGCATTTT.

Details on this clone: Other DNA sequences within the sample encode an identical CDR3. This rearrangement joins TRBV5-1 to TRBJ2-4; 9 bases align to TRBD1. Trimming took 5 bases from V and 8 from J; bases not matched to a gene: 8. CDR3 length: 14 amino acids. Germline CDR1 is SGHRS and CDR2 is YFSETQ. The CDR3 spells CASSSGTGYDIQYF. CDR3 nucleotides: TGCGCCAGCAGTTCCGGGACAGGGTATGACATTCAGTACTTC.

The CDR3 is CASSSSGTSGLNEQFF. In DNA, the CDR3 is TGTGCCAGCAGCTCCTCCGGGACTAGCGGACTCAATGAGCAGTTCTTC. The chain uses TRBV9 and TRBJ2-1; TRBD2 matches 11 bases. V lost 4 bases and J lost 6; bases outside the gene matches: 9. The CDR3 covers 16 residues. CDR1 and CDR2 from the germline V gene are SGDLS and YYNGEE.

This clone has more than one count but fewer than ten. The CDR3: CASGLAGAHTDTQYF. The CDR3 DNA sequence: TGTGCCAGTGGACTAGCGGGAGCGCACACAGATACGCAGTATTTT. The V call is TRBV27, the J call TRBJ2-3; 13 bases are shared with TRBD2. The CDR3 sequence is 15 residues long. Trimming cost V 9 bases and J 2 bases; bases outside gene matches: 5. Germline values: CDR1 MNHEY, CDR2 SMNVEV (reference sequence).

This rearrangement joins TRBV7-2 to TRBJ1-4; the D gene is possibly TRBD1 (5 bases). Germline CDR1 reads SGHTA; CDR2 reads FQGNSA. This CDR3 has 17 residues. V shed 1 base and J shed 3 bases, with 15 bases lying between them. The CDR3 loop is CASSLDEYRQPNEKLFF. CDR3 nucleotides: TGTGCCAGCAGCTTAGATGAGTATCGACAGCCTAATGAAAAACTGTTTTTT.